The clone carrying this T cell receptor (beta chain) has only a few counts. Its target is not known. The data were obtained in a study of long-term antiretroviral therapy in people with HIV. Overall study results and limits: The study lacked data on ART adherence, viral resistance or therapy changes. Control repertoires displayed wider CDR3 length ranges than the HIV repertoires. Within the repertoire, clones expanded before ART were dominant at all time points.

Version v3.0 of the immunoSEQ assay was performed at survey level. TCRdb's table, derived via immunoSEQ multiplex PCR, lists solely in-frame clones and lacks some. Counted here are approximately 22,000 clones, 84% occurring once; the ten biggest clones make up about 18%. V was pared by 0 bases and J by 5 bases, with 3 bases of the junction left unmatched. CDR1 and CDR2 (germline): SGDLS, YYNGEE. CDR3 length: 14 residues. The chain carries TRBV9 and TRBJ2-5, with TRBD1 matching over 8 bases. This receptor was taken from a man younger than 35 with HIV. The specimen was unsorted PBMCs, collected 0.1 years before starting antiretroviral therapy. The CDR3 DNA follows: TGTGCCAGCAGCGTAGCCAGGGGGCCCGAGACCCAGTACTTC. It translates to CASSVARGPETQYF.